This is a list of T cell receptor beta chains from one sample in a study of T-cell reconstitution after alpha-beta-depleted transplantation in children. TCRdb reprocessed the PCR reads via MiXCR and lists one record per CDR3 protein. In the table there are hundreds of thousands of distinct CDR3 sequences, about 17% of which are singletons. Sequencing used PBMCs, mostly from graft donor cells, obtained 360 days after TCRalphabeta/CD19-depleted stem cell transplant. The receptors were gathered from a boy under three years old who had a stem cell transplant for Wiskott-Aldrich syndrome, so the T cells may come from the graft donor. Both conserved end residues are part of each CDR3. D genes are given only for firm matches. Only some rows state a clone size, as once, few, many or a class for expanded clones.

NA,15,TRBV24-1,TRBJ2-4,NA,CATSDSGRSKNIQYF,TGTGCCACCAGTGATTCAGGACGGTCCAAAAACATTCAGTACTTC
NA,14,TRBV4-1,TRBJ1-2,NA,CASSRTGNSYGYTF,TGCGCCAGCAGCCGCACGGGAAATAGCTATGGCTACACCTTC
TRBD1,15,TRBV12-3/TRBV12-4,TRBJ1-1,NA,CASSPQTGRGTEAFF,TGTGCCAGCAGTCCGCAGACAGGGCGGGGGACTGAAGCTTTCTTT
NA,13,TRBV29-1,TRBJ1-3,many,CSVSVHSGNTIYF,TGCAGCGTTTCAGTCCACTCTGGAAACACCATATATTTT
TRBD2,16,TRBV15,TRBJ2-1,NA,CATSSISGRAYNEQFF,TGTGCCACCAGCAGCATTAGCGGGAGGGCCTACAATGAGCAGTTCTTC
TRBD1,11,TRBV12-3/TRBV12-4,TRBJ2-7,NA,CASSRTGQQYF,TGTGCCAGCAGCAGGACAGGGCAGCAGTACTTC
NA,14,TRBV13,TRBJ2-5,NA,CASSLTQEKETQYF,TGTGCCAGCAGCTTGACACAGGAAAAAGAGACCCAGTACTTC
NA,14,TRBV28,TRBJ2-1,few,CATRAGLVGNEQFF,TGTGCCACCAGGGCAGGTCTAGTTGGCAATGAGCAGTTCTTC
NA,17,TRBV24-1,TRBJ2-2,few,CATSEGGTASRTGELFF,TGTGCCACCAGTGAGGGGGGAACGGCTAGTCGCACCGGGGAGCTGTTTTTT
NA,11,TRBV2,TRBJ1-1,few,CASSPSQEAFF,TGTGCCAGCAGTCCTTCACAGGAAGCTTTCTTT
TRBD1,14,TRBV13,TRBJ2-7,NA,CASSPGQAGYEQYF,TGTGCCAGCAGCCCCGGACAGGCCGGATACGAGCAGTACTTC
TRBD1,15,TRBV7-9,TRBJ1-6,NA,CASSGRDRENSPLHF,TGTGCCAGCAGCGGGAGGGACAGGGAAAATTCACCCCTCCACTTT
NA,11,TRBV12-3/TRBV12-4,TRBJ2-1,many,CASSLSNEQFF,TGCGCCAGCAGCTTGAGTAATGAGCAGTTCTTC
NA,16,TRBV6-1,TRBJ2-7,few,CASSQPLGTGPREQYF,TGTGCCAGCAGCCAACCGCTTGGGACGGGACCTCGGGAGCAGTACTTC
NA,14,TRBV10-3,TRBJ1-2,NA,CAISDSRNNYGYTF,TGTGCCATCAGTGACTCCAGAAATAACTATGGCTACACCTTC
TRBD1,14,TRBV6-1,TRBJ2-5,few,CASHRDRGRETQYF,TGTGCCAGCCACAGGGACAGGGGCAGGGAGACCCAGTACTTC
TRBD1,18,TRBV3-1,TRBJ1-3,NA,CASSQTPTGDRSGNTIYF,TGTGCCAGCAGCCAAACCCCGACAGGGGACCGGTCTGGAAACACCATATATTTT
NA,10,TRBV29-1,TRBJ1-2,few,CSVEDGGYTF,TGCAGCGTTGAAGATGGTGGCTACACCTTC
NA,15,TRBV5-1,TRBJ2-3,NA,CASSPPTLFRYTQYF,TGCGCCAGCAGCCCCCCGACCCTCTTTAGGTATACGCAGTATTTT
TRBD1,13,TRBV12-3/TRBV12-4,TRBJ2-7,few,CASSWDSFYEQYF,TGTGCCAGCAGTTGGGACAGTTTCTACGAGCAGTACTTC
TRBD2,15,TRBV6-4,TRBJ2-2,few,CASSGTSLNTGELFF,TGTGCCAGCTCGGGGACTAGTTTGAACACCGGGGAGCTGTTTTTT
NA,11,TRBV7-2,TRBJ2-7,NA,CASSAGWEQYF,TGTGCCAGCAGCGCAGGGTGGGAGCAGTACTTC
NA,15,TRBV5-1,TRBJ2-1,NA,CASSSLGSKINEQFF,TGCGCCAGCAGCTCTCTCGGGAGCAAAATTAATGAGCAGTTCTTC
TRBD2,16,TRBV12-3/TRBV12-4,TRBJ2-3,NA,CASSLNRLAGGDTQYF,TGTGCCAGCAGTTTAAATCGACTAGCGGGAGGAGATACGCAGTATTTT
NA,15,TRBV5-1,TRBJ2-3,NA,CASSSTGFSTDTQYF,TGCGCCAGCAGCTCGACAGGTTTTAGCACAGATACGCAGTATTTT
NA,16,TRBV24-1,TRBJ2-1,few,CATSDPAQGSYNEQFF,TGTGCCACCAGTGATCCAGCTCAGGGCTCCTACAATGAGCAGTTCTTC
TRBD1,18,TRBV24-1,TRBJ2-1,NA,CATSDTLTRDRGVNEQFF,TGTGCCACCAGTGATACCCTAACGCGGGACAGGGGGGTAAATGAGCAGTTCTTC
TRBD1,12,TRBV20-1,TRBJ1-2,few,CSAPDRPSGYTF,TGCAGTGCTCCGGACAGGCCGAGCGGCTACACCTTC
TRBD1,14,TRBV12-3/TRBV12-4,TRBJ2-3,NA,CASRTGTGHRPPIF,TGTGCCAGCAGGACCGGGACAGGACATCGCCCCCCTATCTTT
TRBD2,21,TRBV28,TRBJ2-1,few,CASSFYPRWAPSGEGLREQFF,TGTGCCAGCAGTTTCTACCCCCGATGGGCCCCTAGCGGGGAGGGACTGAGGGAGCAGTTCTTC
NA,16,TRBV3-1,TRBJ2-3,NA,CASSLKRSWATDTQYF,TGTGCCAGCAGCCTTAAGAGGAGCTGGGCGACGGATACGCAGTATTTT
NA,14,TRBV28,TRBJ2-1,NA,CASSSPGRYNEQFF,TGTGCCAGCAGTTCACCCGGACGGTACAATGAGCAGTTCTTC
NA,13,TRBV4-1,TRBJ2-2,many,CASSQGSTGELFF,TGCGCCAGCAGCCAGGGTAGCACCGGGGAGCTGTTTTTT
NA,12,TRBV12-3/TRBV12-4,TRBJ2-7,NA,CASSLRFYEQYF,TGTGCCAGCAGTTTGAGGTTCTACGAGCAGTACTTC
TRBD1,15,TRBV5-6,TRBJ2-7,NA,CASSPLDRLPYGWYF,TGTGCCAGCAGCCCTCTGGACAGGCTCCCCTACGGTTGGTACTTC
NA,15,TRBV12-3/TRBV12-4,TRBJ2-7,NA,CASSFQGKGSYEQYF,TGTGCCAGCAGTTTTCAAGGAAAGGGCTCCTACGAGCAGTACTTC
TRBD2,18,TRBV7-6,TRBJ2-2,NA,CASSHRVAGGPNTGELFF,TGTGCCAGCAGTCACCGGGTAGCGGGAGGGCCGAACACCGGGGAGCTGTTTTTT
NA,12,TRBV29-1,TRBJ2-7,many,CSVRRASYEQYF,TGCAGCGTTCGACGGGCCTCCTACGAGCAGTACTTC
TRBD2,19,TRBV5-1,TRBJ2-1,few,CASSLVGTSGGAFYNEQFF,TGCGCCAGCAGCTTGGTAGGGACTAGCGGGGGGGCGTTCTACAATGAGCAGTTCTTC
NA,14,TRBV20-1,TRBJ2-1,NA,CSARDLGQVNEQFF,TGCAGTGCTAGAGATCTCGGGCAGGTTAATGAGCAGTTCTTC
NA,16,TRBV5-5,TRBJ2-5,NA,CASIPRGRPPVETQYF,TGTGCCAGCATCCCGAGGGGCAGACCACCGGTAGAGACCCAGTACTTC
TRBD1,13,TRBV5-1,TRBJ2-7,NA,CASSPLTGAKQYF,TGCGCCAGCAGCCCCCTGACAGGGGCCAAGCAGTACTTC